Listed below are T cell receptor beta chains from one sample, sequenced in a study of glioma-infiltrating T cells. MiXCR, run by TCRdb on the multiplex PCR reads, gives a single entry per CDR3 protein. The sample has more than 20,000 distinct CDR3 sequences, roughly 24% seen once. Sequenced sample: glioma tissue, nonneoplastic brain tissue, or PBMCs (not recorded which). The receptor source for this set is a human donor with low-grade glioma or glioblastoma, undergoing nonglioma brain surgery, or in good health (not recorded which). CDR3s include the opening cysteine and the closing phenylalanine or tryptophan. Each record gives: clone size, J gene, V gene, D gene, CDR3 DNA, CDR3 protein. A D gene is named only where the DNA matches it firmly. Clone size is shown for a subset of rows, as once, few, many or a class of expanded clone.

many,TRBJ2-5,TRBV7-9,-,TGTGCCAGCAGCACCGGGACGAGCACCCAAGAGACCCAGTACTTC,CASSTGTSTQETQYF
many,TRBJ2-3,TRBV7-6,TRBD2,TGTGCCAGCAGCTCTCTAGCGGGGGGGAGACTCCCGTATTTT,CASSSLAGGRLPYF
few,TRBJ1-1,TRBV29-1,TRBD1,TGCAGCGTTTTGACAGGGCCAAATGAAGCTTTCTTT,CSVLTGPNEAFF
-,TRBJ2-2,TRBV11-2,-,TGTGCCAGCAGCTTATCCAGGGCAACCGGGGAGCTGTTTTTT,CASSLSRATGELFF
-,TRBJ2-7,TRBV12-3/TRBV12-4,-,TGTGCCAGCAGTTTACCGACAGGAGATAAGCAGTACTTC,CASSLPTGDKQYF
-,TRBJ1-6,TRBV7-2,-,TGTGCCAGCAGCATTGGGACCGCCAGCTCACCCCTCCACTTT,CASSIGTASSPLHF
many,TRBJ1-6,TRBV19,-,TGTGCCAGTAGTACAGCCCAGACCTTATCACCCCTCCACTTT,CASSTAQTLSPLHF
medium-sized,TRBJ2-7,TRBV27,TRBD2,TGTGCCAGCAGCCCAAACGGCGGGGGGGCTCACGAGCAGTACTTC,CASSPNGGGAHEQYF
many,TRBJ1-6,TRBV6-6,-,TGTGCCAGCAGTTACTCCCGGGAGGGCTCACCCCTCCACTTT,CASSYSREGSPLHF
-,TRBJ2-5,TRBV6-1,TRBD2,TGTGCCAGCAGTGAAGAAAGACTAGCGGGCGGGACCCAGTACTTC,CASSEERLAGGTQYF
few,TRBJ1-3,TRBV3-1,-,TGTGCCAGCAATTTAGGGGTGTACTCTGGAAACACCATATATTTT,CASNLGVYSGNTIYF
few,TRBJ1-1,TRBV18,TRBD1,TGTGCCAGCTCAGTACAGGGGAGAGTCACTGAAGCTTTCTTT,CASSVQGRVTEAFF
many,TRBJ1-1,TRBV10-3,-,TGTGCCATCAGCGGAGAGGGCACTGAAGCTTTCTTT,CAISGEGTEAFF
many,TRBJ1-4,TRBV28,TRBD1,TGTGCCAGCAGTTTACTTGGACAGGGTACGGAAAAACTGTTTTTT,CASSLLGQGTEKLFF
many,TRBJ2-2,TRBV28,-,TGTGCCAGCAAGGCAGGGGACACCTACACCGGGGAGCTGTTTTTT,CASKAGDTYTGELFF
many,TRBJ1-2,TRBV6-1,TRBD1,TGTGCCAGCAGTTCGAATACAGGGGGGCCAATCAGTGGCTACACCTTC,CASSSNTGGPISGYTF
medium-sized,TRBJ1-2,TRBV3-1,-,TGTGCCAGCAGCCTGGACAGTGGCTATGGCTACACCTTC,CASSLDSGYGYTF
-,TRBJ2-1,TRBV7-3,-,TGTGCCAGCAGTCCTTATGAAGGGGGGCCCTTTCAGAACAATGAGCAGTTCTTC,CASSPYEGGPFQNNEQFF
-,TRBJ2-5,TRBV18,-,TGTGCCAGCTCACCACCGGTCGAGACCCAGTACTTC,CASSPPVETQYF
-,TRBJ1-1,TRBV18,-,TGTGCCAGCTCAAGGATTCTGGAGTTGAACACTGAAGCTTTCTTT,CASSRILELNTEAFF
many,TRBJ1-2,TRBV20-1,TRBD1,TGCAGTGTCCCGACAGGGAAGCCAGTTTCCTATGGCTACACCTTC,CSVPTGKPVSYGYTF
few,TRBJ2-3,TRBV7-2,TRBD1,TGTGCCGGCAGCCTGTACAGGGGTTCGCAGTATTTT,CAGSLYRGSQYF
few,TRBJ1-5,TRBV5-6,-,TGTGCCAGCAGCAGGGGACGCAATCAGCCCCAGCATTTT,CASSRGRNQPQHF
many,TRBJ2-1,TRBV29-1,-,TGCAGCGTTGATAAAACAGGGTTGGATGAGCAGTTCTTC,CSVDKTGLDEQFF
many,TRBJ1-2,TRBV4-1,TRBD1,TGCGCCAGCTCCCGGGACAGGGGTAATGGCTACACCTTC,CASSRDRGNGYTF
-,TRBJ1-2,TRBV30,TRBD1,TGTGCCTGGAAAACCGGGACAGGGAGGGGTAACTATGGCTACACCTTC,CAWKTGTGRGNYGYTF
-,TRBJ2-3,TRBV5-4,-,TGTGCCAGCAGCACGACAGCGGCCACAGATACGCAGTATTTT,CASSTTAATDTQYF
many,TRBJ1-2,TRBV20-1,-,TGCAGTGCTAGAGACCCCGGACAACCCTATGGCTACACCTTC,CSARDPGQPYGYTF
-,TRBJ2-5,TRBV3-1,-,TGTGCCAGCAGCTTTCAGAGTTTACAAGAGACCCAGTACTTC,CASSFQSLQETQYF
many,TRBJ2-3,TRBV19,-,TGTGCCAGTAGTTCGGGGAAAGGTAGTGTAAACGATACGCAGTATTTT,CASSSGKGSVNDTQYF
many,TRBJ2-3,TRBV6-1,-,TGTGCCAGCAGCCAGAACAGGTGGTGGACAGATACGCAGTATTTT,CASSQNRWWTDTQYF
many,TRBJ1-3,TRBV6-1,-,TGTGCCAGCAGACCCGTTCAGGACTCTGGAAACACCATATATTTT,CASRPVQDSGNTIYF
-,TRBJ2-3,TRBV29-1,-,TGCAGCGCCTCGCTGGGCGAATGGACAGATACGCAGTATTTT,CSASLGEWTDTQYF
-,TRBJ2-1,TRBV11-2,-,TGTGCCAGCAGCTCCCGCCAGGGGAGGAATGAGCAGTCCTTC,CASSSRQGRNEQSF
many,TRBJ1-5,TRBV6-1,TRBD1,TGTGCCAGCAGTCCTGAGGACAGGGATTATCAGCCCCAGCATTTT,CASSPEDRDYQPQHF
-,TRBJ1-5,TRBV7-9,-,TGTGCCAGCAGCCCGGACGGGTATCAGCCCCAGCATTTT,CASSPDGYQPQHF
once,TRBJ2-1,TRBV14,-,TGTGCCAGCATCCAAGTTCTTGCGGAAGGAAACAATGAGCAGTTCTTC,CASIQVLAEGNNEQFF
many,TRBJ2-3,TRBV12-3/TRBV12-4,TRBD2,TGTGCCAGCAGTTTAAGGGCGGGGGGCCCCACAGATACGCAGTATTTT,CASSLRAGGPTDTQYF
many,TRBJ2-5,TRBV3-1,TRBD2,TGTGCCAGCGCGGGGGGCCAAGAGACCCAGTACTTC,CASAGGQETQYF
few,TRBJ2-7,TRBV2,-,TGTGCCAGCAGTGCCGCGGTTTTGGGGGGCGAGCAGTACTTC,CASSAAVLGGEQYF
many,TRBJ2-3,TRBV7-2,-,TGTGCCAGCAGCTTCACCCAGGCCACAGATACGCAGTATTTT,CASSFTQATDTQYF
-,TRBJ1-1,TRBV19,-,TGTGCCAGTAGTTCAGGGGAGGGAAGGACTGAAGCTTTCTTT,CASSSGEGRTEAFF
few,TRBJ1-2,TRBV20-1,TRBD1,TGCAGTGCCCCCCGACAGGGGGAGCCGGTAAATGGCTACACCTTC,CSAPRQGEPVNGYTF
-,TRBJ2-3,TRBV27,-,TGTGCCAGCAGTTTGAAAGGGGAGCAGCACCAGTATTTT,CASSLKGEQHQYF
medium-sized,TRBJ1-6,TRBV4-2,-,TGTGCCAGCAGACCCGGGACCGCGGATAATAATTCACCCCTCCACTTT,CASRPGTADNNSPLHF
many,TRBJ2-5,TRBV4-3,-,TGCGCCAGCAGCCAAGATGGCACCCAACGGGAGACCCAGTACTTC,CASSQDGTQRETQYF
many,TRBJ2-5,TRBV25-1,-,TGTGCCAGCTCTCAGGCAGGCAGGTCGCAGGTGGAGACCCAGTACTTC,CASSQAGRSQVETQYF
-,TRBJ2-5,TRBV27,-,TGTGCCAGCAGTTCCACGGGCCCCCGGATGGAGACCCAGTACTTC,CASSSTGPRMETQYF
many,TRBJ1-5,TRBV12-3/TRBV12-4,TRBD1,TGTGCCAGCAGTTTGGGACAGGGACAGCCCCAGCATTTT,CASSLGQGQPQHF
few,TRBJ2-5,TRBV3-1,-,TGTGCCAGCAGCCAACGAGGGCAAGAGACCCAGTACTTC,CASSQRGQETQYF
many,TRBJ1-5,TRBV28,-,TGTGCCAGCAGTTTATACGCAGGTGGACAGCCCCAGCATTTT,CASSLYAGGQPQHF